Below are 3 T cell receptor beta chains sequenced from a single sample in a study of T cell responses to AZD1222 COVID-19 vaccine. Here immunoSEQ multiplex PCR was the method, and the copy in TCRdb shows in-frame clones only, minus some. The repertoire consists of under 150,000 clones, with about 91% occurring once and the leading ten covering about 16%. The starting material was peripheral blood, obtained on day 0 of AZD1222 vaccination. The receptors shown here come from an adult in good health.

V is TRBV10-3 and J is TRBJ1-4, with D perhaps matching TRBD1 (5 bases). Trimming took 8 bases from V and 2 from J, leaving 12 bases between them. Germline-derived CDR1 and CDR2 are ENHRY and SYGVKD. This CDR3 is built from 14 residues. The CDR3, as DNA: TGTGCCATCCGGGGAGGGGCGACTAATGAAAAACTGTTTTTT. As protein: CAIRGGATNEKLFF.

Comments on this clone: Other DNA sequences in this sample translate to the same CDR3. The V gene is TRBV19, the J gene TRBJ1-2; D is possibly TRBD1 (6 bases). The length of the CDR3 is 15 residues. Between the trimmed V and J ends, which lost 1 base and 2 bases, there was a span of 11 bases. The V gene's germline CDR1 is LNHDA and CDR2 SQIVND (reference sequence). This CDR3 is CASSIVGQLNYGYTF. For the CDR3, the DNA is TGTGCCAGTAGTATAGTGGGACAACTCAACTATGGCTACACCTTC.

V usage is TRBV5-4 and J usage is TRBJ1-1, with 8 bases that match TRBD1. The CDR3 spans 15 residues. V shed 4 bases, J shed 2 bases, and the junction held 7 bases outside the gene matches. Germline CDR1 SGHNT, CDR2 YYREEE (reference sequence). The CDR3 loop reads CASSVGQVINTEAFF. The CDR3 DNA reads TGTGCCAGCAGCGTGGGACAGGTGATAAACACTGAAGCTTTCTTT.